This T cell receptor (beta chain) was captured in a study of CD8 T cells in Susac syndrome (dated 2019 in TCRdb). Regarding the research as a whole: Among the sequenced Susac syndrome patients, 5 or 6 had clinically active disease and 8 or 9 were in clinical remission. At blood withdrawal, Susac syndrome patients were either therapy-naive, taking corticosteroids (in some cases with IVIg as well), or taking IVIg alone. The study used repertoire sequencing to test whether antigen drove CD8+ T cell activation and differentiation in Susac syndrome.

Details on this clonotype: Its specific antigen is unknown. No quality values exist for individual bases; no much larger clone is one base distant.

RNA was extracted using the RNeasy kit, and about 0.5 to 1 ug of the RNA was reverse transcribed with random hexamers. TCR beta CDR3 regions were amplified with the immunoSEQ multiplex PCR assay covering 54 Vbeta and 13 Jbeta segments. To correct PCR amplification bias, a synthetic template baseline was used for both primer optimization and computational correction. On the authors' methods: Reads were annotated to V, D and J genes per IMGT and analyzed with immunoSEQ Analyzer, keeping only productive sequences. To calculate clonality, Shannon entropy was normalized by log2 of the number of productive unique sequences and then subtracted from one. For each patient and control, public and private clones were evaluated among the 100 most prevalent clones. A clone was defined as Susac-specific if it was absent from the healthy and MS cohorts, from over 1,000 published viral clones and from other ImmuneACCESS disease sequences. TCRdb reprocessed the public reads (quality trimming at Q25 with fastp, clone calling with MiXCR) and kept in-frame beta chains. For every CDR3 protein sequence, its rows merge into one entry that carries the most common genes and DNA. The V and J calls shown here were made by TCRdb, not taken from the authors' results. Recorded for this sample are some 180,000 distinct CDR3 sequences; more than 85% of them occurred a single time. The ten largest clones add up to around 0.1% of the sample.

From the germline V gene, CDR1 is MNHNS and CDR2 is SASEGT. The CDR3 measures 12 amino acids from cysteine to phenylalanine. Solely the CDR3 DNA is kept, with 36 bases framed from the first base. V sheds 10 bases and J sheds 4 bases, leaving 13 bases between their ends. Results and caveats for the whole study, not just this receptor: In patients with Susac syndrome, the CD4+ T cell repertoire showed no detectable clonal expansion. The study acknowledged that relatively few individuals were included in the TCR sequencing and HLA analysis.

Peripheral blood CD8+ and CD4+ T cells from healthy donors, Susac syndrome patients and multiple sclerosis patients were profiled using high-throughput TCR beta sequencing. The Susac syndrome patients fulfilled recently defined diagnostic criteria for either definite or probable disease. CD8+ TEMRA cells were enriched by FACS, while bulk CD8+ and CD4+ T cells were purified by magnetic negative isolation. Blood was drawn into EDTA tubes, processed within 24 hours, and PBMCs were isolated by density gradient centrifugation. PBMCs destined for TCR sequencing were cryopreserved in liquid nitrogen and later thawed in a 37 °C water bath. The sorted or isolated CD4+, CD8+ and CD8+ TEMRA cells had a purity of 90% or higher.

Sequencing was done on a sample of CD4+ T cells from PBMCs. The TCR comes from a human donor with Susac syndrome. This chain joins TRBV6-1 to TRBJ1-1; the D region possibly corresponds to TRBD1 (5 bases align). The nucleotide sequence reads TGTGCCACCCAGGGATCGCTCACTGAAGCTTTCTTT. Its protein reads: CATQGSLTEAFF.